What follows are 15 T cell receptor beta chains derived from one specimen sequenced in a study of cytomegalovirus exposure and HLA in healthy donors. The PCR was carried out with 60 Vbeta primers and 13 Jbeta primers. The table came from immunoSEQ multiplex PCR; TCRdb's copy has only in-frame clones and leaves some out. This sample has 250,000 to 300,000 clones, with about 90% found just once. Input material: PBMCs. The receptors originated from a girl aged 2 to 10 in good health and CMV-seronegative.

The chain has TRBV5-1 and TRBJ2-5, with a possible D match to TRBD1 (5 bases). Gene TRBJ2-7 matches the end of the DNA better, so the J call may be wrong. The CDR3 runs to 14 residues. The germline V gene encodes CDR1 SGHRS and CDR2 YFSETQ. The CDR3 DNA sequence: TGCGCCAGCAGCTTGAGCAGGGAACCCTACGAGCAGTACTTC. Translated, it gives CASSLSREPYEQYF.

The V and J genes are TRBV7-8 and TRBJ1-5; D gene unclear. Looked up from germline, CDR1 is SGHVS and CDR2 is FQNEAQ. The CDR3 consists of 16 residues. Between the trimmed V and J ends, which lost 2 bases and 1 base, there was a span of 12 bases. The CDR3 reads CASSLTEGFSNQPQHF. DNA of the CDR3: TGTGCCAGCAGCTTAACCGAGGGATTCAGCAATCAGCCCCAGCATTTT.

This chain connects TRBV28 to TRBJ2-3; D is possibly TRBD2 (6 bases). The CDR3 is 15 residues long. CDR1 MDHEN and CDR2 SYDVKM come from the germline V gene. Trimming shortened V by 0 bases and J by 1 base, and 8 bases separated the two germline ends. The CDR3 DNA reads TGTGCCAGCAGTTTATGGGCTAGCGGCACAGATACGCAGTATTTT. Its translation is CASSLWASGTDTQYF. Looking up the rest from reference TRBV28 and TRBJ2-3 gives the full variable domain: DVKVTQSSRYLVKRTGEKVFLECVQDMDHENMFWYRQDPGLGLRLIYFSYDVKMKEKGDIPEGYSVSREKKERFSLILESASTNQTSMYLCASSLWASGTDTQYFGPGTRLTVL.

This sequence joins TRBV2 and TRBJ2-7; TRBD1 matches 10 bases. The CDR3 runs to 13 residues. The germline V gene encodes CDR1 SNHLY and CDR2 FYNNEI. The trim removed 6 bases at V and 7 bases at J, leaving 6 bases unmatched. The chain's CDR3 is CASSRDRGGEQYF. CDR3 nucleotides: TGTGCCAGCAGCCGGGACAGGGGAGGGGAGCAGTACTTC.

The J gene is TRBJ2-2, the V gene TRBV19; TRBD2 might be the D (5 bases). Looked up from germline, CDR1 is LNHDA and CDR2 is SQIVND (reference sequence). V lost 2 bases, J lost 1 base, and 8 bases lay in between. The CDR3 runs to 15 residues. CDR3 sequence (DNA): TGTGCCAGTAGTATAATCGGGGTGAACACCGGGGAGCTGTTTTTT. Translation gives CASSIIGVNTGELFF.

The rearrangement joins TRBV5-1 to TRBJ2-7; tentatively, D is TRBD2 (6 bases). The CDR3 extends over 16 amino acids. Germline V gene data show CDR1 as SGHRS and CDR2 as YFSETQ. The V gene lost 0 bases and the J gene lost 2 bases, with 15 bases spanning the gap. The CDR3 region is CASSLATTSFPYEQYF. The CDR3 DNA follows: TGCGCCAGCAGCTTGGCGACCACTAGCTTCCCCTACGAGCAGTACTTC. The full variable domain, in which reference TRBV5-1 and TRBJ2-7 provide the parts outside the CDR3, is KAGVTQTPRYLIKTRGQQVTLSCSPISGHRSVSWYQQTPGQGLQFLFEYFSETQRNKGNFPGRFSGRQFSNSRSEMNVSTLELGDSALYLCASSLATTSFPYEQYFGPGTRLTVT.

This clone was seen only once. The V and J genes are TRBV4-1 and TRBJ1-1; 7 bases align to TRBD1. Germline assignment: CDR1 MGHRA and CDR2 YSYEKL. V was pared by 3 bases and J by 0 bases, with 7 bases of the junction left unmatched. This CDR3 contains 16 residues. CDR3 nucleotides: TGCGCCAGCAGCCACCCCGACAGGGATATGAACACTGAAGCTTTCTTT. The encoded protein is CASSHPDRDMNTEAFF.

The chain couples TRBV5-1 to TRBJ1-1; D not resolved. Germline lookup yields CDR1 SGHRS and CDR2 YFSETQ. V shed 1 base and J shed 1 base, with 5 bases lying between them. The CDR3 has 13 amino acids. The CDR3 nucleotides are TGCGCCAGCAGCTTGTATTCGAACACTGAAGCTTTCTTT. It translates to CASSLYSNTEAFF.

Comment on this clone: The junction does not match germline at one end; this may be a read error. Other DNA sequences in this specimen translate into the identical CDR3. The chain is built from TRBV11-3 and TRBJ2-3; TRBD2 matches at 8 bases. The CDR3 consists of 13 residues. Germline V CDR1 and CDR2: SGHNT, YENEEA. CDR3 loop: CASSLVGGDTQYF. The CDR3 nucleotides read TGTGCCAGCAGCTTAGTCGGGGGGGATACACAGTATTTT.

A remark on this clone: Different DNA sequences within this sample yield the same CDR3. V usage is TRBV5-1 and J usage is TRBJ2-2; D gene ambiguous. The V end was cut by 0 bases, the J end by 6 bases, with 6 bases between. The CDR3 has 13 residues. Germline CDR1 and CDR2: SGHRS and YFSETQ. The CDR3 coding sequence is TGCGCCAGCAGCTTGGCCTCCCCCGGGGAGCTGTTTTTT. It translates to CASSLASPGELFF.

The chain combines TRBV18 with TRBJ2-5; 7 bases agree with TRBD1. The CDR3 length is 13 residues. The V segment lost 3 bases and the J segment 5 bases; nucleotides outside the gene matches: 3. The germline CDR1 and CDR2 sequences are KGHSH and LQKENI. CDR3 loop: CASSPQGVETQYF. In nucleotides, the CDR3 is TGTGCCAGCTCACCTCAGGGGGTGGAGACCCAGTACTTC.

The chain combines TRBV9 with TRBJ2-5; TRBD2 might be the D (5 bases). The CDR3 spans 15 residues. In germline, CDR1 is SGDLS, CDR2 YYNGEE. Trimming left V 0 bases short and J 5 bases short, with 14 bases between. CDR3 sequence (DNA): TGTGCCAGCAGCGTAGGAAACCCGCCGGGGGAGACCCAGTACTTC. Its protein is CASSVGNPPGETQYF.

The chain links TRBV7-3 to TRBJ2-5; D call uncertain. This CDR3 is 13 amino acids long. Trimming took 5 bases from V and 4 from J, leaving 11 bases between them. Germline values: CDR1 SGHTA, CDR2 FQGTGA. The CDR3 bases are TGTGCCAGCAGCAAGAGACTGAGAGAGACCCAGTACTTC. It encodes CASSKRLRETQYF.

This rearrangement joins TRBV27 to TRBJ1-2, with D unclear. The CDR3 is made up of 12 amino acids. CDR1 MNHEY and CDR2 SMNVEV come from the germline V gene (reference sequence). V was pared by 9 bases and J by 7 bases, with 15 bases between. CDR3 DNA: TGTGCCAGTCGTGAGGAGGTCGGTGGCTACACCTTC. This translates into CASREEVGGYTF.

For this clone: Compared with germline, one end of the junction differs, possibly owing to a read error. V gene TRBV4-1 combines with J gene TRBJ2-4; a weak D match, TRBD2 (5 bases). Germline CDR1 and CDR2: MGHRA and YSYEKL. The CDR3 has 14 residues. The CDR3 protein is CASSHRPTRAPTLF. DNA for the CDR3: TGCGCCAGCAGCCACCGTCCCACTAGGGCCCCGACACTCTTC.